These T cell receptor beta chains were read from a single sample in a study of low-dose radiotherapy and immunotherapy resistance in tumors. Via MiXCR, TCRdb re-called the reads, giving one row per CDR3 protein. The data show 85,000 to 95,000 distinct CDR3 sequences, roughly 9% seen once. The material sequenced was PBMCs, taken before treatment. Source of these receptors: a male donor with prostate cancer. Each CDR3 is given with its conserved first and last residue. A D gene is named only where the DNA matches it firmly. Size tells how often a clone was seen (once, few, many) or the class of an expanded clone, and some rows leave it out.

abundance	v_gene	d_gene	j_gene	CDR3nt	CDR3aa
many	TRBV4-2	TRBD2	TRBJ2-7	TGTGCCAGCAGCCAAGCGACTAGCGGGCTAATCTACGAGCAGTACTTC	CASSQATSGLIYEQYF
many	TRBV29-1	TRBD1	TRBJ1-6	TGCAGCGCCGGGGACAGCTCAAATTCACCCCTCCACTTT	CSAGDSSNSPLHF
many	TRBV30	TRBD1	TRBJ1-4	TGTGCCTGGGGACAGGGTTTTGAAAAACTGTTTTTT	CAWGQGFEKLFF
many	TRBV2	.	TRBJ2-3	TGTGCCAGCACGATAGGGGGCACAGATACGCAGTATTTT	CASTIGGTDTQYF
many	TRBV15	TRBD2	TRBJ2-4	TGTGCCACCAGCAACGGGGGACTAGCGGGAAACATTCAGTACTTC	CATSNGGLAGNIQYF
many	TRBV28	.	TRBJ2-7	TGTGCCAGCAGTTTAAGGGCAGCCTACGAGCAGTACTTC	CASSLRAAYEQYF
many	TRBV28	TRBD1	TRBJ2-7	TGTGCCAGCAGGGGGGGACAGGGGAACTCCTACGAGCAGTACTTC	CASRGGQGNSYEQYF
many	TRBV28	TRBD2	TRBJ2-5	TGTGCCAGCAGTTTCCTGGCTAGCGGAGTAGAGACCCAGTACTTC	CASSFLASGVETQYF
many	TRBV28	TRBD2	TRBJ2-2	TGTGCCAGCAGTTTAGTAGCGGGAGCGAACACCGGGGAGCTGTTTTTT	CASSLVAGANTGELFF
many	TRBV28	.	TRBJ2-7	TGTGCCAGCAGTTTTACTCGAGCAAGGGGCGAGCAGTACTTC	CASSFTRARGEQYF
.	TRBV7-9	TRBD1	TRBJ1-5	TGTGCCAGCAGCAAGGAGAGGACAGGGATTCAGCCCCAGCATTTT	CASSKERTGIQPQHF
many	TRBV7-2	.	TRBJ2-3	TGTGCCAGCAGCGCGGACGTCGGCACAGATACGCAGTATTTT	CASSADVGTDTQYF
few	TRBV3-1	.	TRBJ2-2	TGTGCCAGCAGCCATAGGGGGAACACCGGGGAGCTGTTTTTT	CASSHRGNTGELFF
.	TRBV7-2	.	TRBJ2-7	TGTGCCAGCACCCCCTCCCTATCAACCTCCTACGAGCAGTACTTC	CASTPSLSTSYEQYF
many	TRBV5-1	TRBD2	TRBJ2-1	TGCGCCAGCAGCTCTGGGCTAGCGGGTTTTTACAATGAGCAGTTCTTC	CASSSGLAGFYNEQFF
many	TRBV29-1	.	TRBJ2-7	TGCAGCGTTGACGACGGGAGAGGGTTCGCCGAGCAGTACTTC	CSVDDGRGFAEQYF
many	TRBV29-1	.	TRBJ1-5	TGCAGCGTTGCCGGCGGCAATCAGCCCCAGCATTTT	CSVAGGNQPQHF
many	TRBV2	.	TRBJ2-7	TGTGCCAGCATTCTGGGGCCTCGAGGACGCGAGCAGTACTTC	CASILGPRGREQYF
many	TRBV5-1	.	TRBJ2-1	TGCGCCAGCAGCTTGGCGGTGGAGGGTTCGCGGTTACGCTCCTACAATGAGCAGTTCTTC	CASSLAVEGSRLRSYNEQFF
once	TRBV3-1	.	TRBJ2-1	TGTGCCAGCAGCCAATCGCGTAGCTCCTACAATGAGCAGTTCTTC	CASSQSRSSYNEQFF
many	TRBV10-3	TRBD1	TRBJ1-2	TGTGCTACATCCCCGGGACAGGGGGACTATGGCTACACCTTC	CATSPGQGDYGYTF
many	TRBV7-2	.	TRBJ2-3	TGTGCCAGCAGCTCTCTGGGCGCAGGGGCGGATACGCAGTATTTT	CASSSLGAGADTQYF
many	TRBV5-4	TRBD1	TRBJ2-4	TGTGCCAGCAGCCGGGACAGGGTGGGGGAGTACTTC	CASSRDRVGEYF
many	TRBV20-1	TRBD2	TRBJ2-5	TGCAGTGCCCCGCAACCTAGCGGGAGTGAGACCCAGTACTTC	CSAPQPSGSETQYF
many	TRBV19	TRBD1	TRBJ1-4	TGTGCCAGCAAGGACAGGGGAACTAATGAAAAACTGTTTTTT	CASKDRGTNEKLFF
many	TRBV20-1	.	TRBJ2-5	TGCAGTGCTAGATCAATGGAGGGGACCGGGCTTATCGAAGAGACCCAGTACTTC	CSARSMEGTGLIEETQYF
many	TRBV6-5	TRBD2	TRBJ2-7	TGTGCCAGCAGTTACTCACCTAGCGGGTTCAACGAGCAGTACTTC	CASSYSPSGFNEQYF
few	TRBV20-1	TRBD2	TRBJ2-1	TGCAGTGCTAGGGGGCTAGCGGGAGTCCGGACGGAGCAGTTCTTC	CSARGLAGVRTEQFF
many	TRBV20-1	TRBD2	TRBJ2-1	TGCAGTGCCACTAGCGGGAGGGCCCTCTTGCCTTACAATGAGCAGTTCTTC	CSATSGRALLPYNEQFF
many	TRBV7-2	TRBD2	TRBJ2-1	TGTGCCAGCAGCTCCCGCATGGCGGGAGGGCGGTATGAGCAGTTCTTC	CASSSRMAGGRYEQFF
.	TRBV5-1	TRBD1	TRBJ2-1	TGCGCCAGCAGCGTAGCCGGGACAGACTACAATGAGCAGTTCTTC	CASSVAGTDYNEQFF
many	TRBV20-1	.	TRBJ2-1	TGCAGTGCTAGGGAGAACTGGGACAATGAGCAGTTCTTC	CSARENWDNEQFF
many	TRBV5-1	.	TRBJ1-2	TGCGCCAGCAGCGAGGAGGGCGGCTATGGCTACACCTTC	CASSEEGGYGYTF
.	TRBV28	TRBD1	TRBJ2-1	TGTGCCAGCAGTTTATGGCCCCCCGGGACAGGGGGCTTGTACGAGCAGTTCTTC	CASSLWPPGTGGLYEQFF
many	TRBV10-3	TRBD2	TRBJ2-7	TGTGCCACCAAGCCCCTTGGCGGGAGTTCGTACGAGCAGTACTTC	CATKPLGGSSYEQYF
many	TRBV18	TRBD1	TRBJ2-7	TGTGCCAGCTCACCAAGGACAGGGGACTACGAGCAGTACTTC	CASSPRTGDYEQYF
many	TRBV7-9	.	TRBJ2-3	TGTGCCAGCAGCTTCGGGCGGGACACGGATACGCAGTATTTT	CASSFGRDTDTQYF
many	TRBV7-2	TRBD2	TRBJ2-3	TGTGCCAGCAGCTTTACCCTGGGACTAGCGGGAGGGAGAAATACGCAGTATTTT	CASSFTLGLAGGRNTQYF
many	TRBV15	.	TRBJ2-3	TGTGCCACCAGCCGAGGGAGTCTTCCGCAGTATTTT	CATSRGSLPQYF
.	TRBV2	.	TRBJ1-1	TGTGCCAGCAGTTACGCTCAGGGGTATGAAGCTTTCTTT	CASSYAQGYEAFF
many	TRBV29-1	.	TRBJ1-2	TGCAGCGTTTTGGTACCGAGCTATGGCTACACCTTC	CSVLVPSYGYTF
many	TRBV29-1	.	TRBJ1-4	TGCAGCGTTGAAGGACACGAGAATAATGAAAAACTGTTTTTT	CSVEGHENNEKLFF
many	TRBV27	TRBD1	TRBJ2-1	TGTGCCAGCAGTCAGCTCACAGGGGAACGGAATGAGCAGTTCTTC	CASSQLTGERNEQFF
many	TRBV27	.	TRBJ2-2	TGTGCCAGCAGTGTTCATACGATGACCGGGGAGCTGTTTTTT	CASSVHTMTGELFF
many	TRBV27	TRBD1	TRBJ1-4	TGTGCCAGCAGTTCGGACAGGGGGACAAAACTGTTTTTT	CASSSDRGTKLFF
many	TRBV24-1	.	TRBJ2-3	TGTGCCACCAGTGATCAGGGGAAGCGAGATACGCAGTATTTT	CATSDQGKRDTQYF
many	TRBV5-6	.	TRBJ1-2	TGTGCCAGCAGCCCGACAGGATACTATGGCTACACCTTC	CASSPTGYYGYTF
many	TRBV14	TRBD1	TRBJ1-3	TGTGCCAGCAGCCAAGAGGTACAGGGGGAAACGGCCTCTGGAAACACCATATATTTT	CASSQEVQGETASGNTIYF
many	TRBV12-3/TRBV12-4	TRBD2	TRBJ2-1	TGTGCCAGCAGTTTCGGACTAGCTTCCAATGAGCAGTTCTTC	CASSFGLASNEQFF
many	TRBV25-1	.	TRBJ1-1	TGTGCCAGCAGTGACGCGGGGACGAACACTGAAGCTTTCTTT	CASSDAGTNTEAFF